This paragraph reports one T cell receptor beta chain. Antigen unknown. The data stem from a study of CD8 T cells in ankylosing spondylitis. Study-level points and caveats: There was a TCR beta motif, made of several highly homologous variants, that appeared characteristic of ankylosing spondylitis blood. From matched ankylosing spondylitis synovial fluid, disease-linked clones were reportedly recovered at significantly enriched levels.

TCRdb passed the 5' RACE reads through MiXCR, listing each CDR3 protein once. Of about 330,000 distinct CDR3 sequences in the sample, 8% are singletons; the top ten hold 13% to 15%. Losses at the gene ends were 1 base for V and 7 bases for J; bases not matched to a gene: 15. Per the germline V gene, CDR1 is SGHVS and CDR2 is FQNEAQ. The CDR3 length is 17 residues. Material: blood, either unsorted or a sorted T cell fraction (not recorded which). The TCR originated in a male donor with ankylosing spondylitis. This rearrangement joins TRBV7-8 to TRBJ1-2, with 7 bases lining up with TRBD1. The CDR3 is CASSLGGQSTSLFGYTF. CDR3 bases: TGTGCCAGCAGCTTAGGGGGACAGTCTACCAGCCTATTTGGCTACACCTTC.